These 26 T cell receptor beta chains were all obtained from the same sample, sequenced in a study of blood T cell repertoires in COVID-19. Some clones are missing from TCRdb's copy, which holds only in-frame ones; the method was immunoSEQ multiplex PCR. The sample shows approximately 120,000 clones, over 70% of them seen only once. Sequenced input: peripheral blood. All receptors derive from a man older than 75 with active or convalescent COVID-19.

Concerning this clone: This specimen includes other DNA sequences encoding the same CDR3. The rearrangement links TRBV9 to TRBJ1-1; D possibly corresponds to TRBD1 (5 bases). This CDR3 contains 15 residues. Trimming took 0 bases from V and 0 from J, leaving 9 bases between them. CDR1 SGDLS and CDR2 YYNGEE come from the germline V gene. The CDR3 DNA reads as TGTGCCAGCAGCGTAGGCGGGGCCTTGAACACTGAAGCTTTCTTT. Translated: CASSVGGALNTEAFF. Based on the CDR3 plus reference TRBV9 and TRBJ1-1, the full variable domain is DSGVTQTPKHLITATGQRVTLRCSPRSGDLSVYWYQQSLDQGLQFLIQYYNGEERAKGNILERFSAQQFPDLHSELNLSSLELGDSALYFCASSVGGALNTEAFFGQGTRLTVV.

V is TRBV2 and J is TRBJ2-7; TRBD1 agrees at 10 bases. The CDR3 consists of 14 residues. Germline V CDR1 and CDR2: SNHLY, FYNNEI. V shed 5 bases and J 4 bases; nucleotides not matched to a gene: 5. The CDR3 nucleotides are TGTGCCAGCAGTCGGGACAGGGGTGGGTACGAGCAGTACTTC. Translation gives CASSRDRGGYEQYF.

This chain uses TRBV5-1 with TRBJ1-1, with D possibly matching TRBD1 (5 bases). Trimming cost V 9 bases and J 0 bases, with 21 bases left between them. CDR1 SGHRS and CDR2 YFSETQ come from the germline V gene. The CDR3 consists of 16 residues. The CDR3 sequence: CATSLGQGGMNTEAFF. In DNA form, the CDR3 reads TGCGCCACCTCCCTAGGGCAGGGTGGGATGAACACTGAAGCTTTCTTT. Looking up the rest from reference TRBV5-1 and TRBJ1-1 gives the full variable domain: KAGVTQTPRYLIKTRGQQVTLSCSPISGHRSVSWYQQTPGQGLQFLFEYFSETQRNKGNFPGRFSGRQFSNSRSEMNVSTLELGDSALYLCATSLGQGGMNTEAFFGQGTRLTVV.

The chain is built from TRBV28 and TRBJ2-5; D is undetermined. Germline loops: CDR1 MDHEN, CDR2 SYDVKM. The CDR3 is 12 amino acids. Trimming took 8 bases from V and 3 from J, leaving 10 bases between them. The CDR3 DNA is TGTGCCAGCCGCGTTTTTAAAGAGACCCAGTACTTC. Residues: CASRVFKETQYF.

This clone was seen only once. The rearrangement joins TRBV15 to TRBJ1-6; 9 positions agree with TRBD1. CDR1 LNHNV and CDR2 YYDKDF come from the germline V gene (reference sequence). This CDR3 region has 14 residues. The V and J ends lost 6 bases and 10 bases, in that order; junction bases with no gene match: 7. CDR3 amino acids: CATRSRTGGSPLHF. CDR3 in DNA: TGTGCCACCAGGTCACGAACAGGGGGCTCACCCCTCCACTTT.

This chain uses TRBV3-1 (or the pseudogene TRBV3-2) with TRBJ1-1; D not resolved. CDR3 length: 16 amino acids. CDR1 and CDR2 from the germline V gene are LGHDT and YNNKEL (reference sequence). Deletions cut 2 bases from V and 0 bases from J, with 13 bases between. DNA of the CDR3: TGTGCCAGCAGCCAAATACCGGGGTCCATGAACACTGAAGCTTTCTTT. Translated, it gives CASSQIPGSMNTEAFF.

This rearrangement joins TRBV7-9 to TRBJ2-3, with a possible D match to TRBD2 (6 bases). Trimming shortened V by 5 bases and J by 2 bases, and 11 bases separated the two germline ends. The CDR3 length is 14 residues. Germline values: CDR1 SEHNR, CDR2 FQNEAQ (reference sequence). The CDR3 protein is CASSPGGVTDTQYF. CDR3 DNA sequence: TGTGCCAGCAGCCCAGGCGGGGTCACAGATACGCAGTATTTT.

The CDR3 DNA follows: TGTGCCACCAGCAGAGATTACAAGCAGCCCCAGCATTTT. This codes for CATSRDYKQPQHF. This chain connects TRBV15 to TRBJ1-5; D gene uncertain. The length of the CDR3 is 13 residues. Germline CDR1 and CDR2: LNHNV and YYDKDF (reference sequence). The germline V and J ends were trimmed by 0 bases and 7 bases, with 7 bases remaining between them.

This chain connects TRBV19 to TRBJ1-2, with D perhaps TRBD1 (5 bases). Looked up from germline, CDR1 is LNHDA and CDR2 is SQIVND (reference sequence). The CDR3 has 15 residues. The germline V and J ends were trimmed by 4 bases and 5 bases, with 17 bases remaining between them. The CDR3, as DNA: TGTGCCAGTAGTACTGGGGCTGGGGGACTATATGGCTACACCTTC. It specifies CASSTGAGGLYGYTF.

The chain joins TRBV28 to TRBJ1-6; no clear D gene. V was trimmed by 6 bases and J by 7 bases, leaving 19 bases between them. This CDR3 comprises 16 residues. Germline lookup yields CDR1 MDHEN and CDR2 SYDVKM. Here the CDR3 DNA reads TGTGCCAGCAGCGCCTTGGGCGAGGGTAGGAATTCACCCCTCCACTTT. Encoded protein: CASSALGEGRNSPLHF.

This clone was picked up a small number of times. J is TRBJ1-5 and V is TRBV2, with no clear D. Germline assignment: CDR1 SNHLY and CDR2 FYNNEI. The V end was cut by 0 bases, the J end by 0 bases, with 6 bases between. This CDR3 contains 15 residues. The DNA for the CDR3 is TGTGCCAGCAGTGAAGCGGCCGTTAGCAATCAGCCCCAGCATTTT. Its translation: CASSEAAVSNQPQHF.

The V call is TRBV10-3, the J call TRBJ1-1, with 8 bases identical to TRBD1. Germline CDR1 ENHRY, CDR2 SYGVKD. J was trimmed by 3 bases and V by 5 bases; bases with no gene match: 11. The CDR3 is 16 residues long. The CDR3 nucleotides are TGTGCCATCAGTAAGACGGGACAGGTGGGGCACACTGAAGCTTTCTTT. It encodes CAISKTGQVGHTEAFF.

This rearrangement joins TRBV19 to TRBJ2-7; D perhaps matches TRBD1 (5 bases). Germline CDR1 is LNHDA and CDR2 is SQIVND (reference sequence). V was clipped by 2 bases and J by 2 bases, with 10 bases between them. CDR3 length: 14 residues. The CDR3 region has the DNA TGTGCCAGTAGTATAAGTAAGGGGCCCTACGAGCAGTACTTC. It codes for CASSISKGPYEQYF.

The rearrangement uses TRBV24-1 and TRBJ2-3; 12 nucleotides line up with TRBD1. CDR3 size: 17 residues. Trimming cost V 3 bases and J 5 bases; bases outside gene matches: 8. Looked up from germline, CDR1 is KGHDR and CDR2 is SFDVKD. CDR3 in amino acids: CATSDAGTGGELDTQYF. The CDR3 DNA reads as TGTGCCACCAGTGATGCCGGGACAGGGGGCGAGTTAGATACGCAGTATTTT.

V is TRBV6-5 and J is TRBJ2-2; 8 bases are a match to TRBD1. From germline, CDR1 is MNHEY and CDR2 SVGAGI. This CDR3 region has 15 residues. V lost 6 bases, J lost 4 bases, and 7 bases stayed unmatched. CDR3 protein: CASRSQGVSTGELFF. The CDR3 nucleotides read TGTGCCAGCAGATCACAGGGGGTGAGCACCGGGGAGCTGTTTTTT.

The chain carries TRBV28 and TRBJ1-2; no firm D call. Trimming stripped 6 bases from V and 5 bases from J, with 13 bases between. CDR1 MDHEN and CDR2 SYDVKM come from the germline V gene. The CDR3 is 13 amino acids. Here the CDR3 reads CASSRAGEYGYTF. Here the CDR3 DNA reads TGTGCCAGCAGCCGGGCCGGGGAGTATGGCTACACCTTC.

V usage is TRBV28 and J usage is TRBJ2-1; D gene uncertain. This CDR3 spans 12 amino acids. The V gene's germline CDR1 is MDHEN and CDR2 SYDVKM. The ends were cut back, 10 bases at V and 8 bases at J, with 15 bases in the middle. Here the CDR3 DNA reads TGTGCCACTTCCCGCAACTCCTATGAGCAGTTCTTC. Protein: CATSRNSYEQFF. Full variable domain (outside the CDR3, taken from reference TRBV28 and TRBJ2-1): DVKVTQSSRYLVKRTGEKVFLECVQDMDHENMFWYRQDPGLGLRLIYFSYDVKMKEKGDIPEGYSVSREKKERFSLILESASTNQTSMYLCATSRNSYEQFFGPGTRLTVL.

The V call is TRBV4-1, the J call TRBJ2-1, with D possibly matching TRBD1 (5 bases). Germline CDR1 MGHRA, CDR2 YSYEKL. The CDR3 has 16 amino acids. V shed 4 bases and J shed 0 bases, with 13 bases lying between them. The CDR3 DNA reads TGCGCCAGCAGCCCGTCAGACGACAGCTCCTACAATGAGCAGTTCTTC. This encodes CASSPSDDSSYNEQFF.

This clone was picked up a small number of times. The CDR3 nucleotides read TGTGCCATCAGTGAGTCCCCCGTTATAGCCAAAAACATTCAGTACTTC. Its translation is CAISESPVIAKNIQYF. The chain is built from TRBV10-3 and TRBJ2-4; D not resolved. Germline CDR1 reads ENHRY; CDR2 reads SYGVKD. The CDR3 has 16 residues. Trimming removed 0 bases from V and 0 bases from J, with 9 bases in between.

This clone has just a few counts. This sequence joins TRBV6-2 or TRBV6-3 and TRBJ2-7, with a possible D match to TRBD1 (5 bases). Between the trimmed V and J ends, which lost 6 bases and 5 bases, there was a span of 14 bases. CDR1 is MNHEY and CDR2 is SVGEGT in the germline V gene. This CDR3 has 13 amino acids. The CDR3 DNA reads as TGTGCCAGCAGCCTACAGGAGAGGCACGAGCAGTACTTC. This codes for CASSLQERHEQYF.

The genes are TRBV6-5 and TRBJ2-7; 12 nucleotides align to TRBD1. CDR3 length equals 14 residues. The J segment lost 6 bases and the V segment lost 8 bases, leaving 8 bases of the junction unmatched. Per germline, CDR1 MNHEY and CDR2 SVGAGI. As DNA, the CDR3 is TGTGCCAGCGAGGGGGGACAGGGGGCCTTCGAGCAGTACTTC. Amino acids: CASEGGQGAFEQYF.

As DNA, the CDR3 is TGTGCAAGTCGCTTAGCGCAAGGCAGGAGGAGCTCCTACAATGAGCAGTTCTTC. This translates into CASRLAQGRRSSYNEQFF. V gene TRBV12-2 combines with J gene TRBJ2-1; TRBD2, the D gene given by the table, was not confirmed from the DNA. TRBV12-2 is a pseudogene locus. The CDR3 is made up of 18 amino acids.

This clone was seen a few times. This rearrangement joins TRBV5-1 to TRBJ1-2, with 9 positions matching TRBD1. J gave up 2 bases and V 2 bases, and 4 bases lay outside the gene matches. The germline V gene has CDR1 SGHRS and CDR2 YFSETQ. The CDR3 loop spans 15 amino acids. CDR3 coding DNA: TGCGCCAGCAGCTTCACGGGACAGGGAAACTATGGCTACACCTTC. Translating it yields CASSFTGQGNYGYTF.

The chain carries TRBV6-5 and TRBJ2-1, with D possibly being TRBD2 (6 bases). The CDR3 contains 15 residues. Trimming removed 6 bases from V and 12 bases from J, with 24 bases in between. Per the germline V gene, CDR1 is MNHEY and CDR2 is SVGAGI. The CDR3 spells CASSPGGAGSGGQFF. CDR3 sequence (DNA): TGTGCCAGCAGCCCAGGCGGGGCGGGGTCCGGGGGGCAGTTCTTC.

The CDR3 coding sequence is TGTGCCAGCAGATTCGGGACAGGCCTTCAAAATTCACCCCTCCACTTT. Its translation is CASRFGTGLQNSPLHF. V usage is TRBV5-5 and J usage is TRBJ1-6; 8 nucleotides line up with TRBD1. CDR3 size: 16 residues. The J segment lost 7 bases and the V segment lost 5 bases, leaving 11 bases of the junction unmatched. The germline CDR1 and CDR2 sequences are SGHKS and YYEKEE (reference sequence).

This clone was observed a handful of times. The rearrangement joins TRBV10-3 to TRBJ2-3; D gene unclear. The germline gives CDR1 ENHRY, CDR2 SYGVKD. V lost 4 bases and J 6 bases, leaving 14 bases between the germline ends. The CDR3 is made up of 14 amino acids. CDR3 sequence: CAISGGYLVDTQYF. Written as DNA, the CDR3 is TGTGCCATCAGTGGTGGTTACTTGGTTGATACGCAGTATTTT.